This T cell receptor beta chain is from a study of T cells in Graves' hyperthyroidism and ophthalmopathy. Study-level information: Pretreatment peripheral blood was obtained at initial diagnosis.

Study-level findings and limits: A model of 13 V-J features distinguished ophthalmopathy from stable hyperthyroidism.

There are 14 residues in the CDR3. Germline V gene data show CDR1 as LGHNT and CDR2 as FRNRAP. V lost 6 bases, J lost 7 bases, and 8 bases stayed unmatched. Uncontrolled infections, other autoimmune diseases, pregnancy or lactation led to exclusion of patients. PBMCs came from 10 ml fresh peripheral blood. Amplification yielded TCR beta CDR3 regions, with RNA transcripts as the source. In the first-round RT-PCR of the TCR CDR3, the HTBI primer set was used. One entry per CDR3 protein, called by TCRdb with MiXCR from the multiplex PCR reads. The sample includes 350,000 to 400,000 distinct CDR3 sequences, about 15% of them seen just once. This clonotype was picked up a small number of times. The antigen is unknown.

This receptor was taken from a woman aged 55-69 years with Graves' hyperthyroidism. The specimen sequenced was blood. The V call is TRBV12-5, the J call TRBJ1-5, with 8 bases fitting TRBD1. Here the CDR3 DNA reads TGTGCTAGTGGCACCGGACAGGGAGGCCAGCCCCAGCATTTT. Translated: CASGTGQGGQPQHF.